Shown below are 5 T cell receptor beta chains from a single sample sequenced in a study of T cells in Graves' hyperthyroidism and ophthalmopathy. Amplification of TCR beta CDR3 regions used RNA as the template. TCR CDR3 regions were first amplified by RT-PCR with HTBI primers. TCRdb reprocessed the multiplex PCR reads with MiXCR, giving one entry per CDR3 protein. The sample shows a few hundred thousand distinct CDR3 sequences, just under 25% of them seen only once. Input material: blood. The receptors stem from a man over 45 with Graves' hyperthyroidism.

The genes are TRBV30 and TRBJ1-3; 7 bases align to TRBD1. V was clipped by 3 bases and J by 0 bases; unmatched bases: 5. The CDR3 totals 15 residues. CDR1 is GTSNPN, CDR2 SVGIG, per germline (reference sequence). CDR3 sequence reads: CAWRPTGSSGNTIYF. The CDR3 DNA is TGTGCCTGGAGACCGACAGGGAGCTCTGGAAACACCATATATTTT.

The chain joins TRBV27 to TRBJ2-7, with D perhaps matching TRBD1 (6 bases). The CDR3 runs 14 residues. Trimming took 3 bases from V and 4 from J, leaving 13 bases between them. From germline, CDR1 is MNHEY and CDR2 SMNVEV (reference sequence). CDR3: CASSFGTGKYEQYF. The CDR3 nucleotides read TGTGCCAGCAGTTTCGGAACAGGGAAGTACGAGCAGTACTTC.

This clonotype was picked up a small number of times. The J gene is TRBJ2-4, the V gene TRBV28; no clear D. This CDR3 region has 15 residues. V was trimmed by 3 bases and J by 1 base, leaving 10 bases between them. In germline, CDR1 is MDHEN, CDR2 SYDVKM. The CDR3 sequence is CASSFRSGAKNIQYF. The DNA of the CDR3 is TGTGCCAGCAGTTTTAGGTCCGGGGCCAAAAACATTCAGTACTTC. Variable domain in full (rest from reference TRBV28 and TRBJ2-4): DVKVTQSSRYLVKRTGEKVFLECVQDMDHENMFWYRQDPGLGLRLIYFSYDVKMKEKGDIPEGYSVSREKKERFSLILESASTNQTSMYLCASSFRSGAKNIQYFGAGTRLSVL.

The chain joins TRBV5-4 to TRBJ2-6; D gene ambiguous. The V gene's germline CDR1 is SGHNT and CDR2 YYREEE (reference sequence). Trimming removed 0 bases at V and 6 bases at J, with 1 base between. CDR3 length: 12 residues. The CDR3 nucleotides are TGTGCCAGCAGCTTGGAGGCCAACGTCCTGACTTTC. Amino acids: CASSLEANVLTF.

This clonotype occurred a few times. The rearrangement links TRBV13 to TRBJ1-2; 9 bases line up with TRBD1. CDR1 is PRHDT, CDR2 FYEKMQ, per germline (reference sequence). The CDR3 consists of 13 residues. The trim removed 5 bases at V and 7 bases at J, leaving 5 bases unmatched. Written as DNA, the CDR3 is TGTGCCAGCAGCGGGACAGGGATAGGTGGCTACACCTTC. Encoded protein: CASSGTGIGGYTF.